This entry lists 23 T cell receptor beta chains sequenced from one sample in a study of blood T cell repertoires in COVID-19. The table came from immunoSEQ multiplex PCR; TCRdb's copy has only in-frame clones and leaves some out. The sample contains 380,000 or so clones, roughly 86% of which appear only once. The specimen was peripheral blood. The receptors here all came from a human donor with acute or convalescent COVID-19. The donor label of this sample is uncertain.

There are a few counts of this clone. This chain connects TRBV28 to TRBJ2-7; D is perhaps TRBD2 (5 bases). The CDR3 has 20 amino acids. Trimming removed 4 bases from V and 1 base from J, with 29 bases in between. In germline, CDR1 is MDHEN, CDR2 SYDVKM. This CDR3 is CASSYFSGKIQARNSYEQYF. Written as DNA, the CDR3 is TGTGCCAGCAGTTATTTTTCCGGGAAGATTCAGGCGCGAAATTCCTACGAGCAGTACTTC. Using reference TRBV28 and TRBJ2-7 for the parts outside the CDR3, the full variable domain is DVKVTQSSRYLVKRTGEKVFLECVQDMDHENMFWYRQDPGLGLRLIYFSYDVKMKEKGDIPEGYSVSREKKERFSLILESASTNQTSMYLCASSYFSGKIQARNSYEQYFGPGTRLTVT.

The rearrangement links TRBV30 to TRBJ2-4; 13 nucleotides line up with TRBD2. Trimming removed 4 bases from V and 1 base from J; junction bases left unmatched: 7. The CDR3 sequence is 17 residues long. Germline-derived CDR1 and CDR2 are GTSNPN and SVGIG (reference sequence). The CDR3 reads CAWNKLAGGPAKNIQYF. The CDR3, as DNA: TGTGCCTGGAATAAACTAGCGGGGGGGCCCGCCAAAAACATTCAGTACTTC. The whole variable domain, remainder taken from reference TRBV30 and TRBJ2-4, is SQTIHQWPATLVQPVGSPLSLECTVEGTSNPNLYWYRQAAGRGLQLLFYSVGIGQISSEVPQNLSASRPQDRQFILSSKKLLLSDSGFYLCAWNKLAGGPAKNIQYFGAGTRLSVL.

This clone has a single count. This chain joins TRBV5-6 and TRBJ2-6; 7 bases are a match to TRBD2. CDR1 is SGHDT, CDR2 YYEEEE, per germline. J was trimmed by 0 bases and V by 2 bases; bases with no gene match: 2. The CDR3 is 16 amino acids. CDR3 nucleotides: TGTGCCAGCAGCTTTTCGGGGGGCTCTGGGGCCAACGTCCTGACTTTC. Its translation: CASSFSGGSGANVLTF. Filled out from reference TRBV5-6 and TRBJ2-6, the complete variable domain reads DAGVTQSPTHLIKTRGQQVTLRCSPKSGHDTVSWYQQALGQGPQFIFQYYEEEERQRGNFPDRFSGHQFPNYSSELNVNALLLGDSALYLCASSFSGGSGANVLTFGAGSRLTVL.

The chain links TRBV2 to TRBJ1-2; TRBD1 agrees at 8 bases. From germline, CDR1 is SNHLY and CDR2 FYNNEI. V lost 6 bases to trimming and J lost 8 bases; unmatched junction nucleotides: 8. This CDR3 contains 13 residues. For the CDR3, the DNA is TGTGCCAGCAGCAGACAGGGGCCCCGGGGCTACACCTTC. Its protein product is CASSRQGPRGYTF.

CDR3: CAWSVPGLAIYEQFF. CDR3 sequence (DNA): TGTGCCTGGAGTGTACCGGGACTAGCTATCTATGAGCAGTTCTTC. The chain employs TRBV30 and TRBJ2-1, with 9 bases identical to TRBD2. The CDR3 extends over 15 amino acids. Per germline, CDR1 GTSNPN and CDR2 SVGIG (reference sequence). J gave up 8 bases and V 0 bases, and 8 bases lay outside the gene matches.

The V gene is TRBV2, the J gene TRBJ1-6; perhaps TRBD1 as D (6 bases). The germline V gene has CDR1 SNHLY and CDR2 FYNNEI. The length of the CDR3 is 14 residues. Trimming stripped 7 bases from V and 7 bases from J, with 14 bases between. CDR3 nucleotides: TGTGCCAGCAACCCAACAGGGAACAATTCACCCCTCCACTTT. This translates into CASNPTGNNSPLHF.

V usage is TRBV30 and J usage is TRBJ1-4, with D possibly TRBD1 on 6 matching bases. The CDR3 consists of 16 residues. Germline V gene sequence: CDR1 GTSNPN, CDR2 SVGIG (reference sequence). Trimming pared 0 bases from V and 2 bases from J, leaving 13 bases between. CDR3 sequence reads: CAWSVTRGTTNEKLFF. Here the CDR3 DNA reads TGTGCCTGGAGTGTGACCAGGGGCACCACTAATGAAAAACTGTTTTTT.

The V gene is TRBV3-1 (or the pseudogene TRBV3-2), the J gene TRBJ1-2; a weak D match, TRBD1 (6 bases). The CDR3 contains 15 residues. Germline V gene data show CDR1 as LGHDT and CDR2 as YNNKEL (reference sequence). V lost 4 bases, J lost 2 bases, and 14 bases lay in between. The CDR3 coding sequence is TGTGCCAGCAGCCTCCGGACAGCTGTAAACTATGGCTACACCTTC. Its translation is CASSLRTAVNYGYTF.

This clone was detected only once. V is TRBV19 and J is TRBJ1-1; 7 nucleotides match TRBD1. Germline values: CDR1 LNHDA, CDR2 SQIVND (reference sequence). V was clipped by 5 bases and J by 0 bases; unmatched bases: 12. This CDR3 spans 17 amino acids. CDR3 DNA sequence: TGTGCCAGTAGTCCGGTGACAGGGCCCATATTGAACACTGAAGCTTTCTTT. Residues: CASSPVTGPILNTEAFF.

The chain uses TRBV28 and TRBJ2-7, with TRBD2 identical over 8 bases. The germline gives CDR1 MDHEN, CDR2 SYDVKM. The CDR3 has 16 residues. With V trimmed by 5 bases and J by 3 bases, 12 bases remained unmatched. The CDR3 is CASSITAGGALYEQYF. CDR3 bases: TGTGCCAGCAGTATAACGGCCGGGGGGGCTCTCTACGAGCAGTACTTC.

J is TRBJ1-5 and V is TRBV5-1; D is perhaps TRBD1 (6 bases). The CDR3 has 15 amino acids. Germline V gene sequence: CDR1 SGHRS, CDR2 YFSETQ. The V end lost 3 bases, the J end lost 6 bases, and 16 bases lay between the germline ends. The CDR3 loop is CASSSGAGAGQPQHF. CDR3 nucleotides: TGCGCCAGCAGCTCAGGGGCAGGGGCAGGTCAGCCCCAGCATTTT.

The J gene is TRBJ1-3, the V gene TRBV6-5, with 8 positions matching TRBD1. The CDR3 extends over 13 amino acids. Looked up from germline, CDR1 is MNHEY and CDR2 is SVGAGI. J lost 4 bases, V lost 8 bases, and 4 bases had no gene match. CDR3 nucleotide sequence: TGTGCCAGCGACAGGGGATTAGGAAACACCATATATTTT. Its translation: CASDRGLGNTIYF.

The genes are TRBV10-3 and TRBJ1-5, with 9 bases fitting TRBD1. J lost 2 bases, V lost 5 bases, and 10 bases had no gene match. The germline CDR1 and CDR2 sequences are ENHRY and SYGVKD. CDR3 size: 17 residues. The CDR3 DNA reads TGTGCCATCAGTCCGGGACAGGGAAAATCCCGCAATCAGCCCCAGCATTTT. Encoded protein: CAISPGQGKSRNQPQHF.

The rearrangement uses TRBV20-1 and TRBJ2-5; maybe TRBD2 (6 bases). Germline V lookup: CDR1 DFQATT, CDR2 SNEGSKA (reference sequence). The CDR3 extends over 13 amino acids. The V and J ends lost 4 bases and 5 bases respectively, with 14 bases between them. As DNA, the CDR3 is TGCAGTGCTATTGATGCGGGACGGGAGACCCAGTACTTC. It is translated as CSAIDAGRETQYF.

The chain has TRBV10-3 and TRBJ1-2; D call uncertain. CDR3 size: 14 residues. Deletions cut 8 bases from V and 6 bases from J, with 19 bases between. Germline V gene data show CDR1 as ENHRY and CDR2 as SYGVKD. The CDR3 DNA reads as TGTGCCATCCGGGGATCGACCCAGGAGGATGGCTACACCTTC. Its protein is CAIRGSTQEDGYTF.

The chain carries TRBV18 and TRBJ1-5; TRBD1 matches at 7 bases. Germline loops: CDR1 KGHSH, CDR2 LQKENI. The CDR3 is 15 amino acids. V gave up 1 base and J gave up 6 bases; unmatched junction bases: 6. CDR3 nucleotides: TGTGCCAGCTCACCACTATCAGGGGGTGGTCAGCCCCAGCATTTT. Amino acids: CASSPLSGGGQPQHF.

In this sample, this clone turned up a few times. In nucleotides, the CDR3 is TGTGCCAGCTCACCCCTTGTTGGGGGCGAAGACGGCTACACCTTC. This encodes CASSPLVGGEDGYTF. The chain uses TRBV18 and TRBJ1-2; D perhaps matches TRBD1 (6 bases). Germline V gene sequence: CDR1 KGHSH, CDR2 LQKENI. The length of the CDR3 is 15 residues. With 3 bases removed from V and 8 bases from J, the gap between germline ends came to 19 bases.

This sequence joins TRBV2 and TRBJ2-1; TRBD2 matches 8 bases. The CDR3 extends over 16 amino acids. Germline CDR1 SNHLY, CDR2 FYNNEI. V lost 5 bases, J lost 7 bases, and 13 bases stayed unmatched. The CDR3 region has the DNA TGTGCCAGCAGTCCTAACATCGGGGGGGGCCGGAATGAGCAGTTCTTC. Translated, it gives CASSPNIGGGRNEQFF. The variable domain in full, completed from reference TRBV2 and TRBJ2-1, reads EPEVTQTPSHQVTQMGQEVILRCVPISNHLYFYWYRQILGQKVEFLVSFYNNEISEKSEIFDDQFSVERPDGSNFTLKIRSTKLEDSAMYFCASSPNIGGGRNEQFFGPGTRLTVL.

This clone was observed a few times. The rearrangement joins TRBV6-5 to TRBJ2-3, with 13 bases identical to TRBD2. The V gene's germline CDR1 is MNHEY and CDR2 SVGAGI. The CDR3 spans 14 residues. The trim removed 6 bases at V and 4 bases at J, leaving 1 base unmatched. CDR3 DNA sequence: TGTGCCAGCAGACTAGCGGGGGGGCCAGATACGCAGTATTTT. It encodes CASRLAGGPDTQYF.

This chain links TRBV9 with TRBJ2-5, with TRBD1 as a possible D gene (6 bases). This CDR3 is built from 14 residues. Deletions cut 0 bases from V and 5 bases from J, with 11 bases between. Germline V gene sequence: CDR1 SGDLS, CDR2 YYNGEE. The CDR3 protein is CASSVGGRGETQYF. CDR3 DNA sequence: TGTGCCAGCAGCGTAGGGGGTAGGGGGGAGACCCAGTACTTC.

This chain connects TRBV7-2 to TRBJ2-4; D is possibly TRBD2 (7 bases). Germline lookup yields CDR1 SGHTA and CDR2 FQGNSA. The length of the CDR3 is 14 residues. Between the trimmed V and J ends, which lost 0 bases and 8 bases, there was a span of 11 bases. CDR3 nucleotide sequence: TGTGCCAGCAGCTTAGCCAGGGGAGGGGACATTCAGTACTTC. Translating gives CASSLARGGDIQYF.

The CDR3 sequence is CASSPSPGALRSPLHF. In nucleotides, the CDR3 is TGTGCCAGCAGCCCAAGCCCGGGTGCGTTGAGATCACCCCTCCACTTT. The chain uses TRBV5-6 and TRBJ1-6; D gene uncertain. The V and J ends lost 4 bases and 10 bases respectively, with 21 bases between them. The germline V gene has CDR1 SGHDT and CDR2 YYEEEE. The CDR3 sequence is 16 residues long.

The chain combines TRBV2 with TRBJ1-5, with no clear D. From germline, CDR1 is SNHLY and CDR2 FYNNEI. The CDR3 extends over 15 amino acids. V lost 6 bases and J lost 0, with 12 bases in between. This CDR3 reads CASRIEGASNQPQHF. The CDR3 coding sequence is TGTGCCAGCAGGATTGAGGGAGCTAGCAATCAGCCCCAGCATTTT.